This entry describes one TCR beta chain. Its specificity is not known. The sequencing template was cDNA reverse transcribed from extracted RNA. Profiled with immunoSEQ multiplex PCR; TCRdb holds only in-frame clones, not every one. This sample carries 200,000 or so clones, 35% to 40% of them seen once, and the ten largest clones take under 0.55%. This sample was taken from a study of CD8+ T cells in alopecia areata. Findings of the study overall: Scalp and blood retained many expanded lesional clones during tofacitinib. Expanded CD8+ clones among the top 100, and scalp clonality, were significantly decreased by tofacitinib.

The treatment: oral pan-JAK inhibitor, 5-10 mg twice daily. V lost 7 bases and J lost 0, with 6 bases in between. This CDR3 region has 12 residues. Germline assignment: CDR1 SQVTM and CDR2 ANQGSEA. The specimen was CD4+ T cells sorted from blood, collected at approximately week 30, from a patient treated with tofacitinib. The origin of this receptor is a human donor with alopecia areata. The chain joins TRBV29-1 to TRBJ1-4; D is undetermined. In DNA, the CDR3 is TGCAGCGGGACCGCAACTAATGAAAAACTGTTTTTT. Translation: CSGTATNEKLFF.